This TCR beta chain was identified in a study of T cell responses to AZD1222 COVID-19 vaccine. Broader study findings: White British people made up most donors, females outnumbered males, and clonal diversity was possibly underestimated.

Using immunoSEQ multiplex PCR, the repertoire was profiled, and TCRdb retains in-frame clones only, with some absent. Among about 100,000 clones listed, roughly 86% were seen once. Germline loops: CDR1 MGHRA, CDR2 YSYEKL. Trimming took off 0 bases at V and 0 bases at J, with 11 bases between the two ends. CDR3 length equals 16 residues. In regard to this clone: Its target is not known.

The specimen comprised peripheral blood, sampled on day 0 of AZD1222 vaccination. The chain links TRBV4-1 to TRBJ1-2, with D perhaps matching TRBD1 (6 bases). The source is an adult in good health. The CDR3 reads CASSQETGAANYGYTF. Here the CDR3 DNA reads TGCGCCAGCAGCCAAGAGACAGGAGCTGCTAACTATGGCTACACCTTC.